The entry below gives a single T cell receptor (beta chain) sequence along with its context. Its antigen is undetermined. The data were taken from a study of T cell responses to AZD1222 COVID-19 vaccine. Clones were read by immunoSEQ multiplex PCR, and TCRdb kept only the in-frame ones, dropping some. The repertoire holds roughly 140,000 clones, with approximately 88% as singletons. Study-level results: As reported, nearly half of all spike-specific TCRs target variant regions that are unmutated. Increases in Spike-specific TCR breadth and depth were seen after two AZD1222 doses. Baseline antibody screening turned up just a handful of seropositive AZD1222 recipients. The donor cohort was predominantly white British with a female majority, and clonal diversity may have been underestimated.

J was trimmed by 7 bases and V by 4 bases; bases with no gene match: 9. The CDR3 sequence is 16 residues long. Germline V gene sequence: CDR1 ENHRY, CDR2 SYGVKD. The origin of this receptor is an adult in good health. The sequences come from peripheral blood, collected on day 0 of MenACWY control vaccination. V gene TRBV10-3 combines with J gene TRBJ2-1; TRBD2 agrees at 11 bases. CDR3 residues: CAISGALGTSGNEQFF. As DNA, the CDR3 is TGTGCCATCAGTGGGGCCCTCGGGACTAGCGGTAATGAGCAGTTCTTC.